The rows below give T cell receptor beta chains drawn from one sample of a study of T cells after yellow fever vaccination. TCRdb used MiXCR to reprocess the 5' RACE reads, holding one entry per CDR3 protein. The sample records a few hundred thousand distinct CDR3 sequences, around 6.8% being singletons. Sequences were derived from PBMCs, sampled 35 to 50 days after the first yellow fever vaccination. The origin of the receptors is a man between 18 and 35 years old who received the YFV17D yellow fever vaccine. Both conserved end residues are part of each CDR3. The D gene is left open where the match is weak. Only part of the rows carry a size: once, few, many, or a class if the clone is expanded.

DNA,CDR3,V,size,D,J
TGTGCCAGTAGTATTTCTAGAGGAACTGAAGCTTTCTTT,CASSISRGTEAFF,TRBV19,NA,NA,TRBJ1-1
TGTGCCAGCAGTTTGGGGGGGAAGAACAATGAGCAGTTCTTC,CASSLGGKNNEQFF,TRBV12-3/TRBV12-4,many,TRBD2,TRBJ2-1
TGTGCCAGCAGCTTATTGACGAACAGTAAAGAGACCCAGTACTTC,CASSLLTNSKETQYF,TRBV7-2,NA,NA,TRBJ2-5
TGTGCCAGCAGCTTTAGGACATCAAGCTCCTACGAGCAGTACTTC,CASSFRTSSSYEQYF,TRBV7-6,NA,NA,TRBJ2-7
TGTGCCAGCAGTTTAAAAGCGGGCGGGCAAGAGCAGTTCTTC,CASSLKAGGQEQFF,TRBV27,few,NA,TRBJ2-1
TGTGCCACACAACACTCCCGGGACAGGGGGATGGTCGTATATGGCTACACCTTC,CATQHSRDRGMVVYGYTF,TRBV10-3,NA,TRBD1,TRBJ1-2
TGTGCCAGCAGCGCCTATAGGGACAGGGGGGCCTTC,CASSAYRDRGAF,TRBV7-2,few,TRBD1,TRBJ2-1
TGTGCCAGCAGCCAAACTGAAACCCAGGGGAATGGCTACACCTTC,CASSQTETQGNGYTF,TRBV4-2,NA,NA,TRBJ1-2
TGCGCCAGCAGCCAGGTTTTGGGGGGGCGAGTCTATGGCTACACCTTC,CASSQVLGGRVYGYTF,TRBV4-1,few,NA,TRBJ1-2
TGCGCCAGCAGCCACCGCGCAGGGGGCTTTGGAAACACCATATATTTT,CASSHRAGGFGNTIYF,TRBV4-3,NA,TRBD1,TRBJ1-3